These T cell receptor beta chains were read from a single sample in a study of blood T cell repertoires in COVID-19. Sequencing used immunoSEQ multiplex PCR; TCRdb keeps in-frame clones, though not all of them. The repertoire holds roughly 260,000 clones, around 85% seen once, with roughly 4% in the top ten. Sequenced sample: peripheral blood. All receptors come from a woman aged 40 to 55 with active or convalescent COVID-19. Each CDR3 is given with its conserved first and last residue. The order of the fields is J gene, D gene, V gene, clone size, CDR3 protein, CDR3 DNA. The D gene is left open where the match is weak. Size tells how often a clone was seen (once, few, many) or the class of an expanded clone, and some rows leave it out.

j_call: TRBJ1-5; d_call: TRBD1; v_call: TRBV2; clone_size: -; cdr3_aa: CASSELGTGGRQPQHF; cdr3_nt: TGTGCCAGCAGTGAATTGGGGACAGGGGGCCGACAGCCCCAGCATTTT
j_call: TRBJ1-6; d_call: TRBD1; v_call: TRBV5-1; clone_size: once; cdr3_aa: CASSLAPRDRGNSPLHF; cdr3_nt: TGCGCCAGCAGCTTGGCCCCCCGGGACAGGGGGAATTCACCCCTCCACTTT
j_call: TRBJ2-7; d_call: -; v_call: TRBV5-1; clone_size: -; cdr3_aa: CASSLGQGISEQYF; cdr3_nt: TGCGCCAGCAGCTTGGGGCAGGGGATCAGCGAGCAGTACTTC
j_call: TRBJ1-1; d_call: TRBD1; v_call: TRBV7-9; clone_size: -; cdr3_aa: CASSDDRGPYVAEAFF; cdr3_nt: TGTGCCAGCAGCGATGACAGGGGCCCCTACGTGGCTGAAGCTTTCTTT
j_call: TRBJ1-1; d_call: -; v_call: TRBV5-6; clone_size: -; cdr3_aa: CASSFLGGNTEAFF; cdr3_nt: TGTGCCAGCAGCTTCCTAGGTGGGAACACTGAAGCTTTCTTT
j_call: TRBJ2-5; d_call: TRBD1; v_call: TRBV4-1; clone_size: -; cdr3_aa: CASSQETGGQETQYF; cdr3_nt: TGCGCCAGCAGCCAAGAGACAGGGGGACAAGAGACCCAGTACTTC
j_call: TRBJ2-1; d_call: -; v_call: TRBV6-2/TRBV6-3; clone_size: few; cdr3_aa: CASCLRRGGDEQFF; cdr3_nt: TGTGCCAGCTGTTTGCGTAGGGGCGGGGATGAGCAGTTCTTC
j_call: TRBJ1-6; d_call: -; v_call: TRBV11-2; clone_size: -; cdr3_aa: CASSLAGSNSPLHF; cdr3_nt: TGTGCCAGCAGCTTAGCAGGGTCTAATTCACCCCTCCACTTT
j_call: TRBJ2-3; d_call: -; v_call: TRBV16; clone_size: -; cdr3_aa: CASSPRAGTDTQYF; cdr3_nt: TGTGCCAGCAGCCCGAGGGCAGGCACAGATACGCAGTATTTT
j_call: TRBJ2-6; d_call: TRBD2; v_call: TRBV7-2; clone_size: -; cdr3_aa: CASSLPWGGPGANVLTF; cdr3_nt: TGTGCCAGCAGCCTACCCTGGGGGGGTCCTGGGGCCAACGTCCTGACTTTC
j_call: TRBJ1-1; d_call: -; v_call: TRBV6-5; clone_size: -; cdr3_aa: CASSSSTEAFF; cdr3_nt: TGTGCCAGCAGCTCTAGTACTGAAGCTTTCTTT
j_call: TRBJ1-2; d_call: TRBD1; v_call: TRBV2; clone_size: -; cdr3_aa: CASSGNRGPGYTF; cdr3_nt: TGTGCCAGCAGTGGAAACAGGGGGCCTGGCTACACCTTC
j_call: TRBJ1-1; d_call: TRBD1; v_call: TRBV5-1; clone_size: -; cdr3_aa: CASSVTGGLGHTEAFF; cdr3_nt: TGCGCCAGCAGCGTGACAGGGGGGCTCGGGCACACTGAAGCTTTCTTT
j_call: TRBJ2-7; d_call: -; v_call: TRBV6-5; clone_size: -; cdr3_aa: CATCREPNTYEQYF; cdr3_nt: TGTGCCACCTGCCGGGAGCCAAACACCTACGAGCAGTACTTC
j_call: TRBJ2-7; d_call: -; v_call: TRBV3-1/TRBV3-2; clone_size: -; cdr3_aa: CASSVGSIYEQYF; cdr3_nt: TGTGCCAGCAGCGTCGGTTCGATCTACGAGCAGTACTTC
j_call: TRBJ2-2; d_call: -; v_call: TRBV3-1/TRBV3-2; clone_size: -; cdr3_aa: CASSQDPGSSPNTGELFF; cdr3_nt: TGTGCCAGCAGCCAAGATCCAGGGTCATCCCCGAACACCGGGGAGCTGTTTTTT
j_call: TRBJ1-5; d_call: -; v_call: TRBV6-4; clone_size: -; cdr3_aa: CASSRSGQDCQPQHF; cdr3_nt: TGTGCCAGCAGTAGGAGTGGGCAGGACTGCCAGCCCCAGCATTTT
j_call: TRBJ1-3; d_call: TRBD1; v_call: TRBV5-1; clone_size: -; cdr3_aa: CASSPWTGLSGNTIYF; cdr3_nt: TGCGCCAGCAGCCCTTGGACAGGCCTCTCTGGAAACACCATATATTTT
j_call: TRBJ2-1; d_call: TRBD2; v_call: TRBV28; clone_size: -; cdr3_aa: CASSSPGLAGRGEQFF; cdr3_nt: TGTGCCAGCAGTTCACCGGGACTAGCGGGGAGGGGGGAGCAGTTCTTC
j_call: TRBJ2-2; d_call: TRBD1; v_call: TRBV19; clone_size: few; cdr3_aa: CASCWGQGAEGTGELFF; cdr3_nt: TGTGCCAGTTGCTGGGGACAGGGGGCAGAGGGCACCGGGGAGCTGTTTTTT
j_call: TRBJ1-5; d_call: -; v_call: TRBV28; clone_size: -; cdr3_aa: CASRKQGDQPQHF; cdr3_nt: TGTGCCAGCAGAAAACAGGGCGATCAGCCCCAGCATTTT
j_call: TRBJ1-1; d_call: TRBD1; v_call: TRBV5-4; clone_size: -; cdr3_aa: CASSLVQGEVAFF; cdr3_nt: TGTGCCAGCAGCTTGGTTCAGGGGGAGGTAGCTTTCTTT
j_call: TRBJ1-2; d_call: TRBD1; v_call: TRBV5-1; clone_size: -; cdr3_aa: CASSLGQGRYGYTF; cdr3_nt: TGCGCCAGCAGCTTGGGACAGGGAAGGTATGGCTACACCTTC
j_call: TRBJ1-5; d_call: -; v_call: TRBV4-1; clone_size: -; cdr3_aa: CASSQTGRALGSNQPQHF; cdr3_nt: TGCGCCAGCAGCCAGACAGGCCGGGCCCTGGGTAGCAATCAGCCCCAGCATTTT
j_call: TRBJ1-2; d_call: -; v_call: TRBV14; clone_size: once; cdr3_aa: CASSGGATYGYTF; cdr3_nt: TGTGCCAGTTCCGGGGGGGCAACCTATGGCTACACCTTC
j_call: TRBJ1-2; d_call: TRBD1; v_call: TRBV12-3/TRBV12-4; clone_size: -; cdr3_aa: CASSPGQNYGYTF; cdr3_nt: TGTGCCAGCAGTCCGGGACAGAACTATGGCTACACCTTC